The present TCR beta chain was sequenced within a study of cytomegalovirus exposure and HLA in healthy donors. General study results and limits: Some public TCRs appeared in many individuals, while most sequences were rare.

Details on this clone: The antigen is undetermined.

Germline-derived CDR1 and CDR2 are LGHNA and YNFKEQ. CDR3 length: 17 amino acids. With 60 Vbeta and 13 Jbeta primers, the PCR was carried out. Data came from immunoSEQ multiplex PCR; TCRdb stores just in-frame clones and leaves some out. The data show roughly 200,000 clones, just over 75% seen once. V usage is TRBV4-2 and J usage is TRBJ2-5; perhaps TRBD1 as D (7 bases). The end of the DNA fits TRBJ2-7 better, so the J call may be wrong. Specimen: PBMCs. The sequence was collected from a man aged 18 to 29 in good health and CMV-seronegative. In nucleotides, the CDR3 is TGTGCCAGCAGCCAAGAACGGGAGACAGGGAGCATCTACGAGCAGTACTTC. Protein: CASSQERETGSIYEQYF.